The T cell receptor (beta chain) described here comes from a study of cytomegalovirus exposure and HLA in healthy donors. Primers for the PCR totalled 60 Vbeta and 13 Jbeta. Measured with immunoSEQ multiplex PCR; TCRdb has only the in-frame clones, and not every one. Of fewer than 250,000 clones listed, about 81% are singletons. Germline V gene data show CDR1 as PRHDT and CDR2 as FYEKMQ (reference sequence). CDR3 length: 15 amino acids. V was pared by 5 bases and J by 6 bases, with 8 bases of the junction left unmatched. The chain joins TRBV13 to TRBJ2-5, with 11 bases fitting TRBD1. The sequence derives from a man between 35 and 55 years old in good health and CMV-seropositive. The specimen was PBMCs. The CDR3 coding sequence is TGTGCCAGCAGCCCCCTGGGACAGGGGGAAAAGACCCAGTACTTC. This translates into CASSPLGQGEKTQYF.